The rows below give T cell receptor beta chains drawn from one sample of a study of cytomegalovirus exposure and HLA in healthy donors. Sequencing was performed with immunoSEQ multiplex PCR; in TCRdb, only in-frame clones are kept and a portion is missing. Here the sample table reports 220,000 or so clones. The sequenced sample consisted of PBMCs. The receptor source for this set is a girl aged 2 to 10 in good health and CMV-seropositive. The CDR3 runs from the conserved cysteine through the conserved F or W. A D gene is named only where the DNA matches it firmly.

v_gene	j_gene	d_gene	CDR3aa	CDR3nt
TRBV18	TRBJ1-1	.	CASSPTKQPGTEAFF	TGTGCCAGCTCACCAACTAAACAGCCGGGGACTGAAGCTTTCTTT
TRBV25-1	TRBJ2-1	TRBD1	CASSDSGQGETGSYEQFF	TGTGCCAGCAGTGATTCAGGCCAGGGGGAGACGGGTTCCTATGAGCAGTTCTTC
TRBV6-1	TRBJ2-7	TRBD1	CASTRDRGFEQYF	TGTGCCAGCACGCGGGACAGGGGCTTCGAGCAGTACTTC
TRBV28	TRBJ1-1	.	CASSLGGDLYTEAFF	TGTGCCAGCAGTTTAGGAGGGGATCTGTACACTGAAGCTTTCTTT
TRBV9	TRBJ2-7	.	CASSPDSSPYEQYF	TGTGCCAGCAGCCCGGACTCCAGCCCCTACGAGCAGTACTTC
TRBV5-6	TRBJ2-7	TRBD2	CASSLGPIVLAGVVSEQYF	TGTGCCAGCAGCTTAGGACCGATCGTACTAGCGGGAGTAGTTTCCGAGCAGTACTTC
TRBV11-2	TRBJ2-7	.	CASSLSRTTGEQYF	TGTGCCAGCAGCTTATCCCGGACTACGGGAGAGCAGTACTTC
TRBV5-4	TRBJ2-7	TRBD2	CASSIAGMNEQYF	TGTGCCAGCAGCATAGCGGGAATGAACGAGCAGTACTTC
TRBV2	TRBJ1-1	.	CASSLTGPGNTEAFF	TGTGCCAGCAGTCTCACAGGGCCAGGGAACACTGAAGCTTTCTTT
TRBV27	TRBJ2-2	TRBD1	CASSADRGLRTGELFF	TGTGCCAGCAGTGCCGACAGGGGGCTAAGAACCGGGGAGCTGTTTTTT
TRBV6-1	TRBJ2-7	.	CASMVPESYEQYF	TGTGCCAGCATGGTCCCAGAATCCTACGAGCAGTACTTC
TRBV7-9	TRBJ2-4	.	CASSLGPQGLYF	TGTGCCAGCAGCTTAGGTCCCCAGGGGTTGTACTTC
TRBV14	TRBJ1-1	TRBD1	CASSRWDRANTEAFF	TGTGCCAGCAGCCGATGGGACAGGGCAAACACTGAAGCTTTCTTT
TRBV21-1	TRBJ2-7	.	CASSTGASGAPYEQYF	TGTGCCAGCAGCACAGGGGCTAGCGGGGCCCCCTACGAGCAGTACTTC
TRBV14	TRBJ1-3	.	CASSLLSGNTIYF	TGTGCCAGCAGCCTCCTCTCTGGAAACACCATATATTTT
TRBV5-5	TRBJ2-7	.	CASSLTSSYEQYF	TGTGCCAGCAGCTTGACTAGCTCCTACGAGCAGTACTTC
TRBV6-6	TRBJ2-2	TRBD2	CASRGLAGAGELFF	TGTGCCAGCAGAGGACTAGCGGGAGCCGGGGAGCTGTTTTTT
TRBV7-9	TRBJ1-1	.	CASSPLDNLKGAFF	TGTGCCAGCAGCCCCCTGGACAATTTAAAGGGAGCTTTCTTT
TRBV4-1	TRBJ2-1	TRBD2	CASSRPGLAGVYNEQFF	TGCGCCAGCAGCCGCCCGGGGCTAGCGGGTGTTTACAATGAGCAGTTCTTC
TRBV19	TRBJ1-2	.	CASSPGATYGYTF	TGTGCCAGTAGTCCAGGGGCTACTTATGGCTACACCTTC
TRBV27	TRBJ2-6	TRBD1	CASQGVSGANVLTF	TGTGCCAGCCAGGGGGTCTCTGGGGCCAACGTCCTGACTTTC
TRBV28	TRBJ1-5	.	CASSPQGQPQHF	TGTGCCAGCAGTCCCCAGGGTCAGCCCCAGCATTTT